This entry concerns a single T cell receptor beta chain. The data stem from a study of blood T cell repertoires in COVID-19. At the level of the study: Both acute and convalescent COVID-19 samples were obtained from the United States, Italy and Spain.

Authors' processing steps: From reference gene primer amplification, estimates of nucleated cell counts were derived. Sequenced by immunoSEQ multiplex PCR; TCRdb stores in-frame clones only, minus some. V, J and clone size are taken as reported in that table, and D and trimming were inferred from the DNA itself. The table shows 60,000 or so clones, with about nine tenths occurring only once. Sample: peripheral blood. The receptor's source is a woman aged 55-69 years with active COVID-19.

Here the CDR3 reads CASNSGGSTDTQYF. Written as DNA, the CDR3 is TGTGCCAGCAATAGCGGGGGGAGCACAGATACGCAGTATTTT. The rearrangement joins TRBV19 to TRBJ2-3, with 10 bases that match TRBD2. This CDR3 has 14 amino acids. The J segment lost 0 bases and the V segment lost 9 bases, leaving 3 bases of the junction unmatched. Germline CDR1 LNHDA, CDR2 SQIVND (reference sequence).